This T cell receptor beta chain was found in a study of T-cell memory formation after mild COVID-19. Study context: Clustering of TCRs was largely donor specific. The study's findings and limits: The study found contracting CD4+ clones mainly in CM and EM and contracting CD8+ clones in EMRA. While clones contracting from day 15 to 85 were balanced between CD4 and CD8, later expanders leaned CD4+.

Trimming pared 2 bases from V and 8 bases from J, leaving 22 bases between. CDR3 length: 16 residues. Germline-derived CDR1 and CDR2 are DFQATT and SNEGSKA (reference sequence). This clonotype was observed a handful of times. Its antigen is undetermined. Using its own MiXCR run on the 5' RACE reads, TCRdb lists one record per CDR3 protein. The sample lists about 190,000 distinct CDR3 sequences; roughly a tenth were seen once. This receptor was obtained from a man aged 18 to 30 who had mild COVID-19 (a few samples of this study predate the infection). Cell type and time point are not known. This chain joins TRBV20-1 and TRBJ2-1; D is uncertain. The specimen sequenced was PBMCs or a T cell subset sorted from them (not recorded which). The CDR3 coding sequence is TGCAGTGCTAGAACCGCGTGGAATCAGATTTTAGATGAGCAGTTCTTC. Translation gives CSARTAWNQILDEQFF.